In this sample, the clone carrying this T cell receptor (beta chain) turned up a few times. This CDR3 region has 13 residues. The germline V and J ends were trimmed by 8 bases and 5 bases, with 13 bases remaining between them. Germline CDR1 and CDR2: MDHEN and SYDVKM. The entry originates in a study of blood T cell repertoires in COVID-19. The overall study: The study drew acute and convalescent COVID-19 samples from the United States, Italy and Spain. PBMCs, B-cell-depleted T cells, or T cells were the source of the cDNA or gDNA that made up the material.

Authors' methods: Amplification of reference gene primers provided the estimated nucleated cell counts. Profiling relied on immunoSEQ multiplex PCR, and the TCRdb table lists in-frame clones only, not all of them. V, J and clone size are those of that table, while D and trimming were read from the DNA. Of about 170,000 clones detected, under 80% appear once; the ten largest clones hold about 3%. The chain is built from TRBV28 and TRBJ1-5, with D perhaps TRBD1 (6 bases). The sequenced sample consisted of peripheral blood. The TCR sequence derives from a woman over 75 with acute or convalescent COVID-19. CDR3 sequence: CASGTGQYQPQHF. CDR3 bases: TGTGCCAGCGGAACAGGGCAATATCAGCCCCAGCATTTT.